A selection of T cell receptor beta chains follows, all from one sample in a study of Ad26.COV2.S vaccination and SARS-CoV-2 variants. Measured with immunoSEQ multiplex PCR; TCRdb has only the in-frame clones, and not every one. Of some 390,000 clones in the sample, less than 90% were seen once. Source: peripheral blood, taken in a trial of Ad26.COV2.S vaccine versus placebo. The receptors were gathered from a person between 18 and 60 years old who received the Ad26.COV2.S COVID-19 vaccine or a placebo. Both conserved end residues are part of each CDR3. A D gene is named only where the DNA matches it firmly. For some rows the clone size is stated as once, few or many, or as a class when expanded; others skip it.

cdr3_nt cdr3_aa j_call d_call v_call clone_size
TGTGCCAGCAGCCAAGGGTCGACAGCTAACTATGGCTACACCTTC CASSQGSTANYGYTF TRBJ1-2 . TRBV3-1/TRBV3-2 few
TGTGCCAGCAGCGACGTCGGGACTAGTCTTGAGACCCAGTACTTC CASSDVGTSLETQYF TRBJ2-5 TRBD2 TRBV6-5 .
TGTGCCAGCTCACCAGGTCCAGGCAACGATGGCTACACCTTC CASSPGPGNDGYTF TRBJ1-2 . TRBV18 .
TGTGCCAGCAACCAACTAGGGCGGGCTTACGAGCAGTACTTC CASNQLGRAYEQYF TRBJ2-7 . TRBV14 .
TGTGCCAGCAGTTGGCGGCAGACCTACGAGCAGTACTTC CASSWRQTYEQYF TRBJ2-7 . TRBV27 .
TGTGCCAGCAGGGGTAACGTGGTTGCTAATGAAAAACTGTTTTTT CASRGNVVANEKLFF TRBJ1-4 . TRBV27 .
TGTGCTAGTGGGGATGGTTCTGAAGCTTTCTTT CASGDGSEAFF TRBJ1-1 . TRBV12-5 .
TGCGCCAGCAGCTCCATAGCGGGGCGATACAATGAGCAGTTCTTC CASSSIAGRYNEQFF TRBJ2-1 TRBD2 TRBV5-1 .
TGCGCCAGCAGCTTGTTAACAGCTCAAGAGACCCAGTACTTC CASSLLTAQETQYF TRBJ2-5 . TRBV5-1 once
TGTGCCAGCAGCCAGACAGGGGACGAGCAGTACTTC CASSQTGDEQYF TRBJ2-7 TRBD1 TRBV6-5 .
TGTGCCAGCAGCCCCCAAGGACAGGGCTCCTACGAGCAGTACTTC CASSPQGQGSYEQYF TRBJ2-7 TRBD1 TRBV7-2 .
TGCGCCAGCAGCCAAGAAAGAGGGCCCTACGAGCAGTACTTC CASSQERGPYEQYF TRBJ2-7 . TRBV4-3 .
TGTGCCAGTAGTACCGTTGACAGGGGTCGCAATGAGCAGTTCTTC CASSTVDRGRNEQFF TRBJ2-1 TRBD1 TRBV19 .
TGTGCCAGCAGCTTCCGATGGGGCAATCAGCCCCAGCATTTT CASSFRWGNQPQHF TRBJ1-5 . TRBV5-8 .
TGTGCCAGCAGCTTGGCGACAAAGGATGGCTACACCTTC CASSLATKDGYTF TRBJ1-2 . TRBV5-4 .
TGCGCCAGCAGCCAAGAATTTGGCGGAACCTACGAGCAGTACTTC CASSQEFGGTYEQYF TRBJ2-7 . TRBV4-3 medium-sized
TGCGCCAGCAGCCCTAATACAGGGGCCCAAGATACGCAGTATTTT CASSPNTGAQDTQYF TRBJ2-3 TRBD1 TRBV5-1 .
TGTGCCAGCAGCCAAGCGCTGGGGGCGGATGGCTACACCTTC CASSQALGADGYTF TRBJ1-2 . TRBV3-1/TRBV3-2 .
TGCGCCAGCAGGCCTAATACAGGACCCTGGAACACTGAAGCTTTCTTT CASRPNTGPWNTEAFF TRBJ1-1 . TRBV5-1 .
TGTGCCAGCAGCTTGGTAGCGGGGGGCACAGATACGCAGTATTTT CASSLVAGGTDTQYF TRBJ2-3 TRBD2 TRBV5-4 .
TGTGCCAGTAGTATGGGGGACAGGTTTCCACCCCTCCACTTT CASSMGDRFPPLHF TRBJ1-6 TRBD1 TRBV19 .
TGTGCCAGCAGCCCAACCGGGACAGGGGGGCAAGAGACCCAGTACTTC CASSPTGTGGQETQYF TRBJ2-5 TRBD1 TRBV5-4 .
TGTGCCAGCTCGACTAACCAGGGGGGAGAGACCCAGTACTTC CASSTNQGGETQYF TRBJ2-5 . TRBV18 .
TGTGCCAGCAGCTTAGGGCCGGGACAGGGAAGAGACGGCTACACCTTC CASSLGPGQGRDGYTF TRBJ1-2 TRBD1 TRBV7-2 once
TGTGCCAGCAGCCAATCTAGAGTGGAAGCTTTCTTT CASSQSRVEAFF TRBJ1-1 . TRBV3-1/TRBV3-2 many
TGTGCCAGTGGACAAACAGGGGCAACCGGGGAGCTGTTTTTT CASGQTGATGELFF TRBJ2-2 TRBD1 TRBV19 .
TGCGCCAGCAGTCAATCGCGTAGGGGGACTGAGACCCAGTACTTC CASSQSRRGTETQYF TRBJ2-5 . TRBV23-1 .
TGTGCCAGCAGCCAAGAAGAGTCGACCCAGTACTTC CASSQEESTQYF TRBJ2-5 . TRBV3-1/TRBV3-2 .
TGTGCCAGCAGTTTGTCCAGGGAAGGGACGCAGTATTTT CASSLSREGTQYF TRBJ2-3 . TRBV6-2/TRBV6-3 few
TGTGCCAGCAGCTCCCCTGTGGGGGCTAAAGCTTTCTTT CASSSPVGAKAFF TRBJ1-1 . TRBV7-8 .
TGCGCCAGCAGCCAAGGATCCGGGACAGGTTACACTGAAGCTTTCTTT CASSQGSGTGYTEAFF TRBJ1-1 TRBD1 TRBV5-1 .
TGCGCCAGCAGTGAGTCGGCCCGGAGGACTGAAGCTTTCTTT CASSESARRTEAFF TRBJ1-1 . TRBV10-1 .
TGTGCCAGCAGCTTAGGCAGGGAAGATTCACCCCTCCACTTT CASSLGREDSPLHF TRBJ1-6 . TRBV7-9 .
TGTGCCAGCAGCCAATTTACCCTAGCGGCCTACAATGAGCAGTTCTTC CASSQFTLAAYNEQFF TRBJ2-1 TRBD2 TRBV14 .
TGTGCCAGCAGTCTCGGGACTAGCGGGGGGACGACGTACTTC CASSLGTSGGTTYF TRBJ2-7 TRBD2 TRBV6-2/TRBV6-3 .
TGTGCCAGCAGCTTATCCGCAGGGGGGAGCGGCTACACCTTC CASSLSAGGSGYTF TRBJ1-2 TRBD1 TRBV11-2 .
TGTGCCATCAAGGGGACAGGGTCGGTCACCGGGGAGCTGTTTTTT CAIKGTGSVTGELFF TRBJ2-2 TRBD1 TRBV10-3 .
TGTGCCAGCAGCTTGCGGGGGGCCCTCACAGATACGCAGTATTTT CASSLRGALTDTQYF TRBJ2-3 TRBD2 TRBV11-1 .
TGTGCCAGCAGAACCATTTACGGAGGGGAGCAGTACTTC CASRTIYGGEQYF TRBJ2-7 . TRBV2 .
TGTGCCAGCAGCTTTGAAGGAGGGTGGACAGACACAGATACGCAGTATTTT CASSFEGGWTDTDTQYF TRBJ2-3 . TRBV11-2 .
TGTGCCAGCAGCTTAGTAGCAGGGTTCGGTAGTTATGGCTACACCTTC CASSLVAGFGSYGYTF TRBJ1-2 . TRBV11-2 once
TGTGCCAGCAGCTCTCCCGGGACAGGGGGGCTAGCGGCCCACACAGATACGCAGTATTTT CASSSPGTGGLAAHTDTQYF TRBJ2-3 TRBD1 TRBV7-6 .